This note documents a single TCR beta chain sequence. Its specificity is unknown. The data stem from a study of cytomegalovirus exposure and HLA in healthy donors. Across the whole study: Drawn from HLA-typed donors, 83 million or so unique TCRs were held in an early data release.

Germline CDR1 reads SGHRS; CDR2 reads YFSETQ. The germline V and J ends were trimmed by 0 bases and 4 bases, with 12 bases remaining between them. The CDR3 sequence is 15 residues long. PCR used 60 Vbeta primers and 13 Jbeta primers. TCRdb keeps only in-frame clones here, not all; method: immunoSEQ multiplex PCR. The repertoire holds 120,000 or so clones, with about 80% as singletons. Study-wide findings and caveats: Indistinguishability led to the exclusion of some V segments, TRBV6-2 and TRBV6-3 included. An apparent linkage of common viral pathogens to several of the most significant clusters emerged in a later analysis.

Sequencing was carried out using PBMCs. This receptor was identified in a man aged 18 to 29 in good health and CMV-seronegative. The chain combines TRBV5-1 with TRBJ2-3; TRBD2 might be the D (6 bases). The CDR3 spells CASSLGLVSPDTQYF. CDR3 bases: TGCGCCAGCAGCTTGGGACTAGTCTCTCCAGATACGCAGTATTTT.